This T cell receptor beta chain comes out of a study of blood T cell repertoires in COVID-19. Participants reported their clinical history, and cohort assignment relied on those reports. CDR1 is DFQATT, CDR2 SNEGSKA, per germline (reference sequence). Unmatched junction bases numbered 8, after V lost 3 bases and J lost 1 base. CDR3 length: 16 residues. TCRdb keeps only in-frame clones here, not all; method: immunoSEQ multiplex PCR. The sample carries about 300,000 clones, 80% to 90% recorded once. The V call is TRBV20-1, the J call TRBJ1-5, with TRBD1 identical over 8 bases. This clonotype was sampled from a woman younger than 30 who had recovered from COVID-19. Source material: PBMCs or T cells enriched from blood (not recorded which). The CDR3 DNA reads as TGCAGTGCTAGTGCGAGTAGGGACAGGAGCAATCAGCCCCAGCATTTT. It specifies CSASASRDRSNQPQHF.